This paragraph reports one TCR beta chain. The antigen it recognizes is unknown. Base qualities are not at hand, and no much larger clone is one base apart. These data belong to a study of blood T cell repertoires in COVID-19 (dated by TCRdb to 2019 to 2021). Regarding the study in general: Samples covering the acute and convalescent phases of COVID-19 were provided by collaborators in the United States, Italy and Spain. The prospective study material was composed of cDNA or gDNA derived from T cells, B-cell-depleted T cells, or PBMCs. The dataset comprised deeply sampled blood TCRbeta repertoires from subjects exposed to, actively infected with, or recovered from COVID-19. The repertoires were released in a freely available public database intended as a resource for research on the immune response to SARS-CoV-2. Samples were obtained from the ongoing ImmuneRACE study (first 160 participants) and from some 1,200 subjects provided by 6 global collaborators. A de-identified subject ID, COVID-19 status, age in years and sex were almost always included in the sample metadata. Where HLA class I and class II types were available, the types were taken from metadata supplied by the sample provider, not from assay-based typing. The paper's findings and limits, for the study overall: How much clinical and demographic metadata was included differed by source and by participant, and the metadata was provided uncurated.

For CDR1 and CDR2, the germline V gene lists MNHEY and SVGEGT. Relative to germline, V is 0 bases shorter and J is 0 bases shorter, with 9 bases between their ends. CDR3 length: 16 amino acids, cysteine to phenylalanine. Only the CDR3 region is kept as DNA, spanning 48 bases read in frame from base 1. The collaborating institutions used their own protocols to collect whole blood in K2EDTA tubes. For TCRbeta analysis, collaborators shipped samples in one of three forms: frozen whole blood, isolated PBMCs, or DNA extracted from either of those sample types. The immunoSEQ Assay, a bias-controlled multiplex PCR, was used to amplify TCRbeta CDR3 regions from genomic DNA. In the authors' own workflow: The number of nucleated cells in each sample was estimated from the amplification of reference gene primers within the assay. To quantify the absolute abundance of each unique TCRbeta CDR3 rearrangement, sequence reads were collapsed and filtered. For each sample, productive Simpson clonality was calculated as the square root of Simpson's diversity index across productive rearrangements. TCRdb took this table from immuneACCESS and kept in-frame rearrangements with V and J called. Such tables lack part of the clones; where checked against another copy, unresolved V genes explain under half of the gap, and the rest is unexplained. V and J calls and clone size come straight from that table; D and trimming were deduced from the DNA. The sample table records 20,000 to 30,000 clones; around 90% of these occur just once. The ten largest clones capture around 15% of the sample.

The chain employs TRBV6-2 or TRBV6-3 and TRBJ1-5, with no reliable assignment of the D segment. The sequencing input was peripheral blood. This clonotype originated in a man between 65 and 85 years old with acute or convalescent COVID-19. The nucleotides are TGTGCCAGCAGTTACTCGCTGGGAGATAGCAATCAGCCCCAGCATTTT. This codes for CASSYSLGDSNQPQHF.